This T cell receptor (beta chain) was captured by sequencing in a study of blood T cell repertoires in COVID-19. Study details: Samples of COVID-19 (acute and convalescent) were obtained from the United States, Italy and Spain. The analysed material was cDNA or gDNA that came from T cells, B-cell-depleted T cells, or PBMCs.

In the authors' workflow: Scientists estimated how many nucleated cells there were by amplifying reference gene primers. Sequencing was performed with immunoSEQ multiplex PCR; in TCRdb, only in-frame clones are kept and a portion is missing. The DNA was the basis for D and trimming; V, J and clone size are from that table. This sample has a few hundred thousand clones, with roughly 88% found just once. This CDR3 is built from 15 residues. Trimming took 2 bases from V and 2 from J; bases not matched to a gene: 5. Germline values: CDR1 SGHKS, CDR2 YYEKEE (reference sequence). This clone was detected only once.

The source material was peripheral blood. J is TRBJ1-2 and V is TRBV5-5; 8 bases match TRBD1. The sequence came from a man aged 45 to 65 with active or convalescent COVID-19. In DNA, the CDR3 is TGTGCCAGCAGCTTTCAGGCAGGGGGCAACTATGGCTACACCTTC. Translating gives CASSFQAGGNYGYTF.